Presented here are 32 T cell receptor beta chains from one specimen sequenced in a study of technical replicates of blood from a few donors. This table comes from immunoSEQ multiplex PCR, and its TCRdb copy is limited to in-frame clones, with some not included. The table has about 62,000 clones, roughly 90% seen once. Sequencing was carried out using PBMCs. The receptors stem from a human donor in good health. Some clones in this sample may be carry-over from other donors' samples.

This chain joins TRBV18 and TRBJ2-3; no clear D gene. CDR1 and CDR2 (germline): KGHSH, LQKENI. The CDR3 has 13 residues. V shed 3 bases and J shed 1 base, with 5 bases lying between them. CDR3 protein: CASSPSGTDTQYF. The CDR3 region has the DNA TGTGCCAGCTCACCCAGTGGCACAGATACGCAGTATTTT.

V is TRBV2 and J is TRBJ1-2, with TRBD1 matching over 9 bases. CDR3 length: 15 amino acids. J lost 11 bases, V lost 1 base, and 11 bases had no gene match. The V gene's germline CDR1 is SNHLY and CDR2 FYNNEI. The CDR3 sequence is CASSEVRLTGGRYTF. As DNA, the CDR3 is TGTGCCAGCAGTGAAGTGCGTTTGACAGGGGGACGATACACCTTC.

This rearrangement joins TRBV7-2 to TRBJ2-7, with 9 bases that match TRBD2. Germline V gene lookup returns CDR1 SGHTA and CDR2 FQGNSA. Trimming cost V 6 bases and J 4 bases; bases outside gene matches: 13. The CDR3 contains 16 residues. In nucleotides, the CDR3 is TGTGCCAGCAGTTTTTTCCGGGCTAGCGGGGATTACGAGCAGTACTTC. Amino acids: CASSFFRASGDYEQYF.

This rearrangement joins TRBV18 to TRBJ2-7; D unclear. Per germline, CDR1 KGHSH and CDR2 LQKENI. V shed 3 bases and J shed 4 bases, with 19 bases lying between them. The CDR3 contains 16 residues. The CDR3 is CASSPPGSSVGYEQYF. The CDR3 DNA sequence: TGTGCCAGCTCACCCCCCGGGTCCTCGGTTGGGTACGAGCAGTACTTC. Using reference TRBV18 and TRBJ2-7 for the parts outside the CDR3, the full variable domain is NAGVMQNPRHLVRRRGQEARLRCSPMKGHSHVYWYRQLPEEGLKFMVYLQKENIIDESGMPKERFSAEFPKEGPSILRIQQVVRGDSAAYFCASSPPGSSVGYEQYFGPGTRLTVT.

The chain combines TRBV7-9 with TRBJ1-2; D is undetermined. The CDR3 runs 13 residues. Looked up from germline, CDR1 is SEHNR and CDR2 is FQNEAQ (reference sequence). Between the trimmed V and J ends, which lost 5 bases and 8 bases, there was a span of 15 bases. The CDR3 protein is CASSRIGSQGYTF. CDR3 bases: TGTGCCAGCAGCCGGATCGGGTCTCAGGGCTACACCTTC.

The rearrangement links TRBV7-9 to TRBJ2-2; 9 bases map to TRBD2. V lost 6 bases to trimming and J lost 8 bases; unmatched junction nucleotides: 7. The CDR3 consists of 14 residues. Germline V CDR1 and CDR2: SEHNR, FQNEAQ (reference sequence). CDR3 in amino acids: CASSRLAEIGELFF. CDR3 in DNA: TGTGCCAGCAGTCGACTAGCGGAAATAGGGGAGCTGTTTTTT.

The chain recombines TRBV11-2 with TRBJ2-7; 7 bases fit TRBD2. There are 16 residues in the CDR3. The germline V gene encodes CDR1 SGHAT and CDR2 FQNNGV. V dropped 5 bases and J dropped 4; count of bases not matched to a gene: 14. The CDR3 bases are TGTGCCAGCAGCGGGATTATAGGGGCGGGAGCTTACGAGCAGTACTTC. It codes for CASSGIIGAGAYEQYF.

V gene TRBV6-1 combines with J gene TRBJ1-5; D perhaps matches TRBD1 (6 bases). Trimming shortened V by 1 base and J by 0 bases, and 13 bases separated the two germline ends. Germline CDR1 MNHNS, CDR2 SASEGT. The CDR3 has 17 amino acids. The CDR3 protein is CASSEGTALYSNQPQHF. As DNA, the CDR3 is TGTGCCAGCAGTGAAGGGACAGCTCTTTATAGCAATCAGCCCCAGCATTTT.

The chain carries TRBV5-4 and TRBJ1-1, with D possibly matching TRBD1 (6 bases). Trimming removed 4 bases from V and 8 bases from J, with 15 bases in between. This CDR3 has 13 residues. Germline CDR1 reads SGHNT; CDR2 reads YYREEE (reference sequence). CDR3 bases: TGTGCCAGCAGCCTCTACAGGGCAGGAGAAGCTTTCTTT. Its protein product is CASSLYRAGEAFF.

The V and J genes are TRBV7-9 and TRBJ2-7; 7 bases line up with TRBD1. J lost 2 bases, V lost 6 bases, and 4 bases had no gene match. Germline lookup yields CDR1 SEHNR and CDR2 FQNEAQ (reference sequence). This CDR3 contains 13 residues. The CDR3 DNA reads TGTGCCAGCAGTGTTCAGGGGGCCTACGAGCAGTACTTC. This codes for CASSVQGAYEQYF. The full variable domain, in which reference TRBV7-9 and TRBJ2-7 provide the parts outside the CDR3, is DTGVSQNPRHKITKRGQNVTFRCDPISEHNRLYWYRQTLGQGPEFLTYFQNEAQLEKSRLLSDRFSAERPKGSFSTLEIQRTEQGDSAMYLCASSVQGAYEQYFGPGTRLTVT.

The rearrangement uses TRBV6-5 and TRBJ2-1; possibly TRBD1 for D (6 bases). The germline gives CDR1 MNHEY, CDR2 SVGAGI. V dropped 2 bases and J dropped 9 bases, with 11 bases sitting between them. The CDR3 runs 13 residues. CDR3 in DNA: TGTGCCAGCAGTTACCTGGGGGCGGCTGAGCAGTTCTTC. Amino acid sequence: CASSYLGAAEQFF.

The chain couples TRBV23-1 to TRBJ1-2; possibly TRBD1 for D (5 bases). TRBV23-1 is known as an ORF, though its function is uncertain. Between the trimmed V and J ends, which lost 1 base and 0 bases, there was a span of 15 bases. This CDR3 has 17 residues. CDR3: CASSQCTNRLSNYGYTF. The CDR3 DNA is TGCGCCAGCAGTCAATGCACAAACAGGCTATCTAACTATGGCTACACCTTC.

This clone has more than one count but fewer than ten. The chain recombines TRBV9 with TRBJ1-1; 8 nucleotides match TRBD1. V was clipped by 5 bases and J by 4 bases; unmatched bases: 4. Germline V gene lookup returns CDR1 SGDLS and CDR2 YYNGEE. The CDR3 length is 13 residues. CDR3 DNA sequence: TGTGCCAGCAGAGGACAGGGTAGCACTGAAGCTTTCTTT. It encodes CASRGQGSTEAFF. The full variable domain, in which reference TRBV9 and TRBJ1-1 provide the parts outside the CDR3, is DSGVTQTPKHLITATGQRVTLRCSPRSGDLSVYWYQQSLDQGLQFLIQYYNGEERAKGNILERFSAQQFPDLHSELNLSSLELGDSALYFCASRGQGSTEAFFGQGTRLTVV.

The rearrangement links TRBV7-2 to TRBJ2-1, with a possible D match to TRBD2 (5 bases). CDR1 SGHTA and CDR2 FQGNSA come from the germline V gene. The CDR3 spans 16 residues. V shed 5 bases and J shed 2 bases, with 16 bases lying between them. DNA of the CDR3: TGTGCCAGCAGCCTACTAGTACAACGGGCCTACAATGAGCAGTTCTTC. Translation: CASSLLVQRAYNEQFF. Drawing the rest from reference TRBV7-2 and TRBJ2-1, the complete variable domain is GAGVSQSPSNKVTEKGKDVELRCDPISGHTALYWYRQSLGQGLEFLIYFQGNSAPDKSGLPSDRFSAERTGGSVSTLTIQRTQQEDSAVYLCASSLLVQRAYNEQFFGPGTRLTVL.

This clone was seen a single time. The genes are TRBV7-3 and TRBJ2-1, with a tentative D call TRBD2 (7 bases). The V and J ends lost 5 bases and 8 bases respectively, with 16 bases between them. Germline lookup yields CDR1 SGHTA and CDR2 FQGTGA. CDR3 length: 14 amino acids. The CDR3 is CASSQGTKTHEQFF. The DNA of the CDR3 is TGTGCCAGCAGCCAGGGGACTAAGACTCATGAGCAGTTCTTC.

The chain employs TRBV7-3 and TRBJ2-3, with 15 bases matching TRBD2. Trimming at V came to 3 bases and at J to 11 bases, leaving 12 bases not matched to a gene. CDR1 and CDR2 (germline): SGHTA, FQGTGA. The CDR3 is 17 residues long. The CDR3 DNA reads as TGTGCCAGCAGCTTCGGACTAGCGGGAGGGGCACAGATAGAGCAGTATTTT. Its translation is CASSFGLAGGAQIEQYF. The complete variable domain, with remaining parts taken from reference TRBV7-3 and TRBJ2-3, reads GAGVSQTPSNKVTEKGKYVELRCDPISGHTALYWYRQSLGQGPEFLIYFQGTGAADDSGLPNDRFFAVRPEGSVSTLKIQRTERGDSAVYLCASSFGLAGGAQIEQYFGPGTRLTVL.

The rearrangement uses TRBV9 and TRBJ1-3, with 7 bases that match TRBD1. CDR3 size: 15 residues. V lost 3 bases to trimming and J lost 1 base; unmatched junction nucleotides: 4. The germline V gene has CDR1 SGDLS and CDR2 YYNGEE. The CDR3 nucleotides are TGTGCCAGCAGCGCGGGACAGACTTCTGGAAACACCATATATTTT. This translates into CASSAGQTSGNTIYF.

This clone came up once. The chain combines TRBV7-8 with TRBJ1-1; D unresolved. The V end lost 1 base, the J end lost 5 bases, and 11 bases lay between the germline ends. Per germline, CDR1 SGHVS and CDR2 FQNEAQ. There are 14 residues in the CDR3. The CDR3 here is CASSLGGWETEAFF. CDR3 bases: TGTGCCAGCAGCTTAGGAGGGTGGGAGACTGAAGCTTTCTTT.

The genes are TRBV6-5 and TRBJ2-1; the D gene is possibly TRBD2 (6 bases). The CDR3 consists of 14 residues. The germline CDR1 and CDR2 sequences are MNHEY and SVGAGI. The germline V and J ends were trimmed by 5 bases and 3 bases, with 11 bases remaining between them. DNA for the CDR3: TGTGCCAGCAGTAAGGGAGGTAGCTACAATGAGCAGTTCTTC. Protein product: CASSKGGSYNEQFF.

The genes are TRBV6-5 and TRBJ1-3, with 9 bases matching TRBD1. The ends lost 6 bases at V and 2 bases at J; junction bases unmatched: 5. This CDR3 has 15 amino acids. CDR1 is MNHEY and CDR2 is SVGAGI in the germline V gene. CDR3 protein: CASRQQGATGNTIYF. The DNA of the CDR3 is TGTGCCAGCAGGCAACAGGGGGCAACTGGAAACACCATATATTTT.

This clone showed up just once. V gene TRBV7-9 combines with J gene TRBJ2-5; TRBD1 agrees at 9 bases. This CDR3 has 17 amino acids. V dropped 5 bases and J dropped 2; count of bases not matched to a gene: 12. Germline loops: CDR1 SEHNR, CDR2 FQNEAQ (reference sequence). The CDR3 spells CASSPRPGQGLQETQYF. The CDR3 DNA reads as TGTGCCAGCAGCCCGAGACCGGGACAGGGCTTACAAGAGACCCAGTACTTC.

This rearrangement joins TRBV2 to TRBJ1-4; TRBD1 matches at 8 bases. With V trimmed by 6 bases and J by 12 bases, 15 bases remained unmatched. The length of the CDR3 is 15 residues. The V gene's germline CDR1 is SNHLY and CDR2 FYNNEI. The DNA for the CDR3 is TGTGCCAGCAGGGCTTCCGGGACAGGCTTTGAGGAACTGTTTTTT. Its protein is CASRASGTGFEELFF.

This clone was counted a few times. V gene TRBV18 combines with J gene TRBJ2-7; 12 bases match TRBD2. V dropped 6 bases and J dropped 2; count of bases not matched to a gene: 2. Germline V gene sequence: CDR1 KGHSH, CDR2 LQKENI. The CDR3 has 14 residues. The CDR3 protein is CASSLAGGPYEQYF. CDR3 in DNA: TGTGCCAGCTCGCTAGCGGGAGGGCCCTACGAGCAGTACTTC. The entire variable domain, with the rest obtained from reference TRBV18 and TRBJ2-7, is as follows: NAGVMQNPRHLVRRRGQEARLRCSPMKGHSHVYWYRQLPEEGLKFMVYLQKENIIDESGMPKERFSAEFPKEGPSILRIQQVVRGDSAAYFCASSLAGGPYEQYFGPGTRLTVT.

V usage is TRBV15 and J usage is TRBJ2-1; 7 nucleotides agree with TRBD2. From germline, CDR1 is LNHNV and CDR2 YYDKDF (reference sequence). CDR3 length: 15 residues. Trimming cost V 3 bases and J 5 bases; bases outside gene matches: 7. This CDR3 reads CATSSRGGTHNEQFF. In DNA, the CDR3 is TGTGCCACCAGCAGCCGCGGGGGAACCCACAATGAGCAGTTCTTC.

The chain carries TRBV5-1 and TRBJ2-7, with TRBD2 as a possible D gene (6 bases). Trimming shortened V by 4 bases and J by 2 bases, and 13 bases separated the two germline ends. The CDR3 is 14 residues long. Germline CDR1 SGHRS, CDR2 YFSETQ. The CDR3, as DNA: TGCGCCAGCAGCAGCGGGTTTAGCACCTACGAGCAGTACTTC. It yields the protein CASSSGFSTYEQYF.

The chain joins TRBV5-1 to TRBJ2-5, with TRBD2 identical over 9 bases. This CDR3 region has 14 residues. V gave up 4 bases and J gave up 7 bases; unmatched junction bases: 8. Germline V lookup: CDR1 SGHRS, CDR2 YFSETQ. The CDR3 nucleotides read TGCGCCAGCAGCCTCTCTAGCGGGGAGGGGACCCAGTACTTC. Its protein product is CASSLSSGEGTQYF.

This clone showed up many times. The chain carries TRBV4-1 and TRBJ2-5; perhaps TRBD1 as D (5 bases). The CDR3 sequence is 16 residues long. V was pared by 4 bases and J by 5 bases, with 20 bases between. Germline CDR1 is MGHRA and CDR2 is YSYEKL. The CDR3 sequence is CASSRRLGASGETQYF. CDR3 nucleotide sequence: TGCGCCAGCAGCCGGCGTCTTGGTGCCTCAGGGGAGACCCAGTACTTC.

The chain employs TRBV18 and TRBJ1-2; TRBD1 aligns across 8 bases. V lost 5 bases to trimming and J lost 7 bases; unmatched junction nucleotides: 15. Germline lookup yields CDR1 KGHSH and CDR2 LQKENI. The CDR3 runs 16 residues. The CDR3 reads CASSAGTGDNYGGYTF. As DNA, the CDR3 is TGTGCCAGCTCAGCCGGGACAGGCGATAACTATGGTGGCTACACCTTC.

The gene calls are TRBV9 and TRBJ2-1; D might be TRBD1 (6 bases). Looked up from germline, CDR1 is SGDLS and CDR2 is YYNGEE. Trimming took 3 bases from V and 9 from J, leaving 22 bases between them. The CDR3 has 16 amino acids. Here the CDR3 DNA reads TGTGCCAGCAGCGCAGGAGACGGGACCCCCAGGGGTGAGCAGTTCTTC. As protein: CASSAGDGTPRGEQFF.

The J gene is TRBJ1-6, the V gene TRBV2; 8 positions agree with TRBD1. V lost 7 bases, J lost 5 bases, and 7 bases stayed unmatched. The germline CDR1 and CDR2 sequences are SNHLY and FYNNEI. This CDR3 is 15 amino acids long. CDR3 amino acids: CASMAGGGHNSPLHF. CDR3 nucleotide sequence: TGTGCCAGCATGGCAGGGGGCGGGCATAATTCACCCCTCCACTTT.

The gene calls are TRBV7-9 and TRBJ2-7, with D tentatively TRBD2 (5 bases). Deletions cut 11 bases from V and 3 bases from J, with 17 bases between. The CDR3 extends over 13 amino acids. Germline CDR1 reads SEHNR; CDR2 reads FQNEAQ (reference sequence). The CDR3 nucleotides are TGTGCCGGCACCGGACGGGGTAACTACGAGCAGTACTTC. This sequence encodes CAGTGRGNYEQYF.

The CDR3 region has the DNA TGTGCCAGCTCACCATCCGAGGGATTTTTTTATGGCTACACCTTC. Protein sequence: CASSPSEGFFYGYTF. V usage is TRBV18 and J usage is TRBJ1-2; D is ambiguous. The CDR3 contains 15 residues. V dropped 2 bases and J dropped 5 bases, with 15 bases sitting between them. CDR1 and CDR2 from the germline V gene are KGHSH and LQKENI.